The table lists the clone carrying this TCR beta chain with a few counts. The data derive from a study of T cell repertoires in cytomegalovirus infection. Study in general: CMV infection and matching HLA type were both indicated by public TCR beta signatures.

MiXCR, run by TCRdb on the reads, gives a single entry per CDR3 protein. Here the sample spans under 200,000 distinct CDR3 sequences, approximately 9.7% being singletons. The sequencing input was PBMCs. The TCR originated in a human donor in good health (CMV status not recorded). Some clones in this sample may be carry-over from other donors' samples.

The CDR3 bases are TGTGCCAGCAGCTTGGGAGGGTACGGGGTCACAGATACGCAGTATTTT. Encoded protein: CASSLGGYGVTDTQYF. This chain links TRBV7-2 with TRBJ2-3; TRBD2 matches at 7 bases. The germline gives CDR1 SGHTA, CDR2 FQGNSA. After removal of 3 bases from V and 2 bases from J, the junction contained 8 bases not matched to a gene. The CDR3 sequence is 16 residues long.